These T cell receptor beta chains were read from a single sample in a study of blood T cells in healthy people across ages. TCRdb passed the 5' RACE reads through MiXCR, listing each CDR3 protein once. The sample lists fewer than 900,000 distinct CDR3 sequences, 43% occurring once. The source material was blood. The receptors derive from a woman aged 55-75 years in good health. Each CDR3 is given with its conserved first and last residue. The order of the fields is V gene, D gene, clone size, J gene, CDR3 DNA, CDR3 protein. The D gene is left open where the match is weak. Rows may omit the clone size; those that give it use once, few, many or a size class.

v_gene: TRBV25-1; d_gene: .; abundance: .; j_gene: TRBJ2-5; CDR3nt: TGTGCCAGCAGCTCCCTGGCCGAGACCCAGTACTTC; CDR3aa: CASSSLAETQYF
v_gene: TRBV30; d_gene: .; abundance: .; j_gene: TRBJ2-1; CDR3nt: TGTGCCTGGAGTGACCTCAATGAGCAGTTCTTC; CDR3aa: CAWSDLNEQFF
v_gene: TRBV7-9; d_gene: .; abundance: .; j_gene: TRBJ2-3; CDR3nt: TGTGCCAGCAGCTTAGGGCTCAGGGGAACAGATACGCAGTATTTT; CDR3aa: CASSLGLRGTDTQYF
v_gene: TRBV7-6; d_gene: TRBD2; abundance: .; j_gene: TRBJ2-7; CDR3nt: TGTGCCAGCAGCTCCACTAGCGGGAGTGGGTTTTTGTACGAGCAGTACTTC; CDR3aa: CASSSTSGSGFLYEQYF
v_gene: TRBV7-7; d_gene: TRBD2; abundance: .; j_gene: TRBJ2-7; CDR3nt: TGTGCCAGCAGCCCCGGGAGGTCTTGGGGGAATGAGCAGTACTTC; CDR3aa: CASSPGRSWGNEQYF
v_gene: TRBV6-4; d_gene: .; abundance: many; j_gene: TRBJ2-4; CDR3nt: TGTGCCAGCAGTGAGGAGCCGGGATGGATTCAGTACTTC; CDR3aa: CASSEEPGWIQYF
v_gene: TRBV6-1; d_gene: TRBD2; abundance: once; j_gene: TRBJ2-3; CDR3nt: TGTGCCAGCAGTAGGACTAGCGGGAGTCCTGCCACTAGCACAGATACGCAGTATTTT; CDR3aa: CASSRTSGSPATSTDTQYF
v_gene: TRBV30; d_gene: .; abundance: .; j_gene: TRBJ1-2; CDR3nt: TGTGCCTGGAGTCTAGGGGGGGACCGCTACACCTTC; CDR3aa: CAWSLGGDRYTF
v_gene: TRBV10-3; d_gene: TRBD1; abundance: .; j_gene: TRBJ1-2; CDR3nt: TGTGCCATCAGTGAGTCCCAGGGGGCGAACTATGGCTACACCTTC; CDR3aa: CAISESQGANYGYTF
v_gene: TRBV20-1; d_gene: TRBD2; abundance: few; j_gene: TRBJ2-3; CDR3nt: TGCAGTGCTAGATCTGCGGGAGGGGATACGCAGTATTTT; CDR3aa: CSARSAGGDTQYF
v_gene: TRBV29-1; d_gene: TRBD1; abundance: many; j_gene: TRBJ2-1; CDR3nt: TGCAGCGTGGACAGGGGACCCTACAATGAGCAGTTCTTC; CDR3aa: CSVDRGPYNEQFF
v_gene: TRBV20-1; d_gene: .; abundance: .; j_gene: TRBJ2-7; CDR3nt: TGCAGTGCTAGGTGGCAGACGAGCTCCTACAATGAGCAGTACTTC; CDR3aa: CSARWQTSSYNEQYF
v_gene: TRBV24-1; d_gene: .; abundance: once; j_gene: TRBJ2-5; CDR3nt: TGTGCCACCAGTGATTTTTGGGATAGCGGGACCCAGTACTTC; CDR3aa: CATSDFWDSGTQYF
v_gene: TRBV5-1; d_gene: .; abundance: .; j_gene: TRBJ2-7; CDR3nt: TGCGCCAGCATCTTTAGCTCCTACGAGCAGTACTTC; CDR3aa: CASIFSSYEQYF
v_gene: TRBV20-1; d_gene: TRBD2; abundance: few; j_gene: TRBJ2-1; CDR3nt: TGCAGTGCTGGGAGACTAGCGGGGTCCTACAATGAGCAGTTCTTC; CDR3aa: CSAGRLAGSYNEQFF
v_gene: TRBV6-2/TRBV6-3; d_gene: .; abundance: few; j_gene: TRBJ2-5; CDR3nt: TGTGCCAGCAGCCTCGGGCGATTGAGGGCGGGATGGGATGAACAGACCCAGTACTTC; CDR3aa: CASSLGRLRAGWDEQTQYF
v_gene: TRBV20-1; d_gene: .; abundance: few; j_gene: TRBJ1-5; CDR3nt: TGCAGTGCTAGAGATCACGGGGGTCAGCCCCAGCATTTT; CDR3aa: CSARDHGGQPQHF
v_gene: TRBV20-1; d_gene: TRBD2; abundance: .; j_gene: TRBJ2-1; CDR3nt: TGCAGTGCTAGAGTTAGGGGACTAGCGGGACCGGGCCAATCCTACAATGAGCAGTTCTTC; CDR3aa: CSARVRGLAGPGQSYNEQFF
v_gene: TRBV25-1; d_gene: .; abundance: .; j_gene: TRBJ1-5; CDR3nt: TGTGCCAGCAGTGGACAGTACAATCAGCCCCAGCATTTT; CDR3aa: CASSGQYNQPQHF
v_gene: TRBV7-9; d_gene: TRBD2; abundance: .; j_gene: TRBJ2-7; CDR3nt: TGTGCCAGCAGCTTGGGACTAGTCTCCTACGAGCAGTACTTC; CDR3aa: CASSLGLVSYEQYF
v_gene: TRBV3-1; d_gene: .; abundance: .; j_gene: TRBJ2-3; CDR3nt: TGTGCCAGCAGCCCCCGTCAGGGGTTCACAGATACGCAGTATTTT; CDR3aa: CASSPRQGFTDTQYF
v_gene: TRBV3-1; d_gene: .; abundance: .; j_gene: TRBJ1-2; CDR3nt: TGTGCCAGCAGCCAAGCGGGGGGGGACTATGGCTACACCTTC; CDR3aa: CASSQAGGDYGYTF
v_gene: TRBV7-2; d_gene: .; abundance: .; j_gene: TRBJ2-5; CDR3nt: TGTGCCAGCAGCCGCAGGACTGAACGAGAGACCCAGTACTTC; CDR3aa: CASSRRTERETQYF
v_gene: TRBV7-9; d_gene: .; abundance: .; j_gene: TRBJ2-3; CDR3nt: TGTGCCAGCAGCCGTACCACAGATGCGCAGTATTTT; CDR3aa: CASSRTTDAQYF
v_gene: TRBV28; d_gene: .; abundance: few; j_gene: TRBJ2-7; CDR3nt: TGTGCCAGCAGTTTTCACTCGGGCGGAACTTACGAGCAGTACTTC; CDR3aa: CASSFHSGGTYEQYF
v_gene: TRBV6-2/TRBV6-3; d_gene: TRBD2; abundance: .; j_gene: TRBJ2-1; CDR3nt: TGTGCCAGCAGTACAGAGACTAGCGGGGGGGGAGATGAGCAGTTCTTC; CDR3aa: CASSTETSGGGDEQFF
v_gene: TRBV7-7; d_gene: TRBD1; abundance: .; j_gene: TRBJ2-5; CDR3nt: TGTGCCAGCCAAGCTTCAGGACAGGGGGTTCAAGAGACCCAGTACTTC; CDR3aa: CASQASGQGVQETQYF
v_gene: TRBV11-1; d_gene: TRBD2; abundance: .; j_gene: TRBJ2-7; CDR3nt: TGTGCCAGCAGCTCTTCTAGCGGGAGCTACGAGCAGTACTTC; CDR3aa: CASSSSSGSYEQYF
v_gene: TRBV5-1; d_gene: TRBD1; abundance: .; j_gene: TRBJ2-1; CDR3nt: TGCGCCAGCAGCCAGACAGGGGGCGGTGAGCAGTTCTTC; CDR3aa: CASSQTGGGEQFF
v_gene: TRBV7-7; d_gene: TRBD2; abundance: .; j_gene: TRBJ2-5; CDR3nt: TGTGCCAGCAGCCGACTAGCGGGAGCACGCGATGAGCAGTACTTC; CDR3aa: CASSRLAGARDEQYF
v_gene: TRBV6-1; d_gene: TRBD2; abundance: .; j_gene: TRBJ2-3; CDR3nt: TGTGCCAGCAGTACCGGGACTAGCGGCCGGGGGAGCACAGATACGCAGTATTTT; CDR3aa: CASSTGTSGRGSTDTQYF
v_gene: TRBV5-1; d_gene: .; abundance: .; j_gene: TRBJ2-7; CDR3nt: TGCGCCAGCAGCTTGGATGGCGGTTCCTCCTACGAGCAGTACTTC; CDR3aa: CASSLDGGSSYEQYF
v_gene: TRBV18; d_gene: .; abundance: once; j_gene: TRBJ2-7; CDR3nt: TGTGCCAGCTCACCCTTAGGAGGCCAATCCTACGAGCAGTACTTC; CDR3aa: CASSPLGGQSYEQYF
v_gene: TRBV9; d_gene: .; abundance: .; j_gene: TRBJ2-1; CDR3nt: TGTGCCAGCGGCGTCCAAAGTGAAGCCTACAATGAGCAGTTCTTC; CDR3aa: CASGVQSEAYNEQFF
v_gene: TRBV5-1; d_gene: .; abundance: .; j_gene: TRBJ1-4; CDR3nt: TGCGCCAGCAGCTTGTCGGGGGCGAATGAAAAACTGTTTTTT; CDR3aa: CASSLSGANEKLFF
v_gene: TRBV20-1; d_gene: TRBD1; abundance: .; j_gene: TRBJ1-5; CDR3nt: TGCAGTGCCGGACAGGGATTTAGCAATCAGCCCCAGCATTTT; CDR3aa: CSAGQGFSNQPQHF
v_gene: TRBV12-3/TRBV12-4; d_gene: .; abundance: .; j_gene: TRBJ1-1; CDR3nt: TGTGCCAGCAGTAAAGAAGGGAACACTGAAGCTTTCTTT; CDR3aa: CASSKEGNTEAFF
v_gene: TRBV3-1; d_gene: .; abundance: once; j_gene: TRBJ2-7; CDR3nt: TGTGCCAGCAGCCAAGAACGACAGTCGGGCCCCTACGAGCAGTACTTC; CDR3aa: CASSQERQSGPYEQYF
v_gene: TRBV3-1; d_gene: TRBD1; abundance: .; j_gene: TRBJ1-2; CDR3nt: TGTGCCAGCAGCTCAAACCAGGGGGGGACAGGTGGCTACACCTTC; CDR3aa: CASSSNQGGTGGYTF
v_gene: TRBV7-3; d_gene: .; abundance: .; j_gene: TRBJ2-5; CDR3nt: TGTGCCAGCAGCTCATGGGACGGGAAGACCCAGTACTTC; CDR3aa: CASSSWDGKTQYF
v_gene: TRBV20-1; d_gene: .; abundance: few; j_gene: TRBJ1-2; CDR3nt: TGCAGTGCTAGGGAAGGGGTCTATGGCTACACCTTC; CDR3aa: CSAREGVYGYTF
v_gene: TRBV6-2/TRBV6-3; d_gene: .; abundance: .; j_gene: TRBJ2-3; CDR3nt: TGTGCCAGCAGTGACAGGGACTCTAGCACAGATACGCAGTATTTT; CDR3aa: CASSDRDSSTDTQYF
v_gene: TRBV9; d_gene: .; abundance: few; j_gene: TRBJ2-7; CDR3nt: TGTGCCAGCAGCGTAGATTTGAACTACAATGAGCAGTACTTC; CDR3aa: CASSVDLNYNEQYF
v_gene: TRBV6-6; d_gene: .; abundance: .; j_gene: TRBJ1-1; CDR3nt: TGTGCCAGCAGTAGGTACATGAACACTGAAGCTTTCTTT; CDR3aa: CASSRYMNTEAFF
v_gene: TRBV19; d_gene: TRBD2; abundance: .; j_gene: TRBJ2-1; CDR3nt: TGTGCCAGTAGTATAGATCTCGGGGGGGGTTACAATGAGCAGTTCTTC; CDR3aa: CASSIDLGGGYNEQFF
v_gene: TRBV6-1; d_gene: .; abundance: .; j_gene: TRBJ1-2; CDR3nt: TGTGCCAGCAGTGTTCAGCCTTATGGCTACACCTTC; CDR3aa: CASSVQPYGYTF